The present TCR beta chain was sequenced within a study of shared clonotypes between healthy human individuals. It was across several immunoSEQ plates that each subset's genomic DNA was evenly split. Data came from immunoSEQ multiplex PCR; TCRdb stores just in-frame clones and leaves some out. The table records around 720,000 clones, 73% of them present only once. V was cut by 3 bases and J by 3 bases, with 18 bases left in between. Looked up from germline, CDR1 is MRHNA and CDR2 is SNTAGT. The CDR3 runs to 16 residues. The chain carries TRBV6-4 and TRBJ2-7; perhaps TRBD1 as D (5 bases). The sequenced sample consisted of memory CD4+ T cells sorted from blood. Subset of the sample: CD45RA-negative fraction. The origin of this receptor is a woman aged 30 to 39 in good health. The DNA of the CDR3 is TGTGCCAGCAGTGATTGGCAGGGCGAAACAGACTACGAGCAGTACTTC. Its translation is CASSDWQGETDYEQYF.